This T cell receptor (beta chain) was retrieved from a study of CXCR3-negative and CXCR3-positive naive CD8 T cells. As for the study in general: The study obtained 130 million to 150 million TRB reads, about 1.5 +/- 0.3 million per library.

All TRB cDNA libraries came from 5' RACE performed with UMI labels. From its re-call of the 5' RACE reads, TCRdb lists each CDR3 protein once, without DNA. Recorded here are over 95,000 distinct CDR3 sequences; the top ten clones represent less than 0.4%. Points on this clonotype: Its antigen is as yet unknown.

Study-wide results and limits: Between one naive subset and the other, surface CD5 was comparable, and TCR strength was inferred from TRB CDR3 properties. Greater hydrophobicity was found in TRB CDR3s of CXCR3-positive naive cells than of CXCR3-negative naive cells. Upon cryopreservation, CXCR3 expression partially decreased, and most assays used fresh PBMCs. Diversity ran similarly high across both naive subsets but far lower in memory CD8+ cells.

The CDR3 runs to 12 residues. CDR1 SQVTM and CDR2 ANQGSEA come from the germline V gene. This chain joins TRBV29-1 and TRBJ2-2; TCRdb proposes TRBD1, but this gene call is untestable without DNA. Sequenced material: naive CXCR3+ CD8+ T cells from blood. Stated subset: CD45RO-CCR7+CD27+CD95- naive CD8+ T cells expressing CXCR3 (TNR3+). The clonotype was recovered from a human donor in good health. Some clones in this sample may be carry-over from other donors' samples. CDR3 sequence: CSVEARIGELFF.